The sequence of this T cell receptor beta chain was determined in a study of blood T cell repertoires in COVID-19. V was trimmed by 1 base and J by 7 bases, leaving 10 bases between them. The CDR3 is 13 residues long. Libraries were prepared by immunoSEQ multiplex PCR; TCRdb keeps only in-frame clonotypes and omits some of them. The table records around 64,000 clones, around 91% of them present only once. The clonotype was recovered from a human donor in a cohort sampled during active COVID-19. The V gene is TRBV12-3 or TRBV12-4, the J gene TRBJ1-2; possible D gene TRBD1, 6 bases. The specimen was peripheral blood. CDR3 sequence reads: CASSLDRVGGYTF. CDR3 DNA: TGTGCCAGCAGTTTAGACAGGGTTGGTGGCTACACCTTC.